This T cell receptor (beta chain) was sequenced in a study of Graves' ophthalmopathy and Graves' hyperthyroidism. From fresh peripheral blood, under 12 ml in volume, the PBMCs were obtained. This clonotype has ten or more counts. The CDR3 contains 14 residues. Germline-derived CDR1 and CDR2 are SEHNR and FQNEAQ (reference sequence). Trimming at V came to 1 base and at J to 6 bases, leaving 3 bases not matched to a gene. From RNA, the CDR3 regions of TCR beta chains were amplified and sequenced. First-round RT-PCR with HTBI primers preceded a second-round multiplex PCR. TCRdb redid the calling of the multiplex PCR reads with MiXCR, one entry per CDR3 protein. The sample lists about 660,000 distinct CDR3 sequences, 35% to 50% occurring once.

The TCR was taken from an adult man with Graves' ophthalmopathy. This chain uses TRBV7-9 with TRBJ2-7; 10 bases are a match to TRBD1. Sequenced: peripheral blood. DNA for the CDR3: TGTGCCAGCAGCTTAGGGGACAGGGGCCGCGAGCAGTACTTC. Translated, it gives CASSLGDRGREQYF.